This is a list of T cell receptor beta chains from one sample in a study of T cells after yellow fever vaccination. TCRdb ran MiXCR on the 5' RACE reads and lists one entry per CDR3 protein. This table has more than 95,000 distinct CDR3 sequences, about 7.4% appearing once. This specimen was CD4+ T cells sorted from PBMCs, taken 9 to 11 days after the first yellow fever vaccination. The receptors were sampled from a young man who received the YFV17D yellow fever vaccine. The CDR3 runs from the conserved cysteine through the conserved F or W. The order of the fields is V gene, J gene, clone size, CDR3 length, D gene, CDR3 DNA, CDR3 protein. A D gene is named only where the DNA matches it firmly. Part of the rows lack a size; the others show once, few, many or a class for expanded clones.

v_gene: TRBV29-1; j_gene: TRBJ1-1; abundance: few; len: 14; d_gene: TRBD1; CDR3nt: TGCAGCGCCCGGACAGGGTGGGAGAACACTGAAGCTTTCTTT; CDR3aa: CSARTGWENTEAFF
v_gene: TRBV6-2/TRBV6-3; j_gene: TRBJ2-1; abundance: many; len: 14; d_gene: -; CDR3nt: TGTGCCAGCACCTCTACTAGTACTGACAATGAGCAGTTCTTC; CDR3aa: CASTSTSTDNEQFF
v_gene: TRBV5-1; j_gene: TRBJ1-3; abundance: many; len: 16; d_gene: -; CDR3nt: TGCGCCAGCAGCTTGTTTTTCGGAGCCTCTGGAAACACCATATATTTT; CDR3aa: CASSLFFGASGNTIYF
v_gene: TRBV7-9; j_gene: TRBJ2-4; abundance: many; len: 14; d_gene: TRBD2; CDR3nt: TGTGCCAGCAGAGTCAGCGGGGGCAAAAACATTCAGTACTTC; CDR3aa: CASRVSGGKNIQYF
v_gene: TRBV20-1; j_gene: TRBJ2-7; abundance: many; len: 15; d_gene: TRBD1; CDR3nt: TGCAGTGCTAGACTCGGGACAGGGATCTCCTACGAGCAGTACTTC; CDR3aa: CSARLGTGISYEQYF
v_gene: TRBV27; j_gene: TRBJ1-1; abundance: many; len: 15; d_gene: -; CDR3nt: TGTGCCAGCAGTTTATTAGGGACGGGTGGAATTGAAGCTTTCTTT; CDR3aa: CASSLLGTGGIEAFF
v_gene: TRBV5-5; j_gene: TRBJ2-5; abundance: many; len: 14; d_gene: -; CDR3nt: TGTGCCAGCAGCCTCCAGGGGCCAGGAGAGACCCAGTACTTC; CDR3aa: CASSLQGPGETQYF
v_gene: TRBV29-1; j_gene: TRBJ2-7; abundance: many; len: 11; d_gene: -; CDR3nt: TGCAGCGTTATATCCAACTACGAGCAGTACTTC; CDR3aa: CSVISNYEQYF
v_gene: TRBV3-1; j_gene: TRBJ2-3; abundance: many; len: 15; d_gene: -; CDR3nt: TGTGCCAGCAGCCAAGCCGGGGGCATATCGGATACGCAGTATTTT; CDR3aa: CASSQAGGISDTQYF
v_gene: TRBV7-2; j_gene: TRBJ2-6; abundance: few; len: 15; d_gene: -; CDR3nt: TGTGCCAGCAGCCGCCAGGGGGGTGGGGCCAACGTCCTGACTTTC; CDR3aa: CASSRQGGGANVLTF
v_gene: TRBV2; j_gene: TRBJ2-1; abundance: many; len: 17; d_gene: TRBD2; CDR3nt: TGTGCCAGCAGCCAACCGACTAGCGTAAGTCGGTCCAATGAGCAGTTCTTC; CDR3aa: CASSQPTSVSRSNEQFF
v_gene: TRBV5-6; j_gene: TRBJ2-3; abundance: many; len: 11; d_gene: -; CDR3nt: TGTGCCAGTACTCGTGACCTAACGCAGTATTTT; CDR3aa: CASTRDLTQYF
v_gene: TRBV7-2; j_gene: TRBJ2-2; abundance: many; len: 15; d_gene: TRBD1; CDR3nt: TGTGCCAGTGGGGGGAGAAACAGGGGGACCGGGGAGCTGTTTTTT; CDR3aa: CASGGRNRGTGELFF
v_gene: TRBV11-2; j_gene: TRBJ2-2; abundance: few; len: 14; d_gene: -; CDR3nt: TGTGCCAGCAGCAGGACCTTAAACACCGGGGAGCTGTTTTTT; CDR3aa: CASSRTLNTGELFF
v_gene: TRBV5-1; j_gene: TRBJ2-3; abundance: many; len: 16; d_gene: TRBD2; CDR3nt: TGCGCCAGCAACCCACGACTAGCGGGGTTTGGAGATACGCAGTATTTT; CDR3aa: CASNPRLAGFGDTQYF
v_gene: TRBV4-2; j_gene: TRBJ2-4; abundance: many; len: 15; d_gene: TRBD1; CDR3nt: TGTGCCAGCAGCCATAGACAGGGGGTAGGAGACATTCAGTACTTC; CDR3aa: CASSHRQGVGDIQYF
v_gene: TRBV20-1; j_gene: TRBJ2-7; abundance: many; len: 15; d_gene: TRBD1; CDR3nt: TGCAGTGCTAGAGATCCTTTGACAGGGGCCTACGAGCAGTACTTC; CDR3aa: CSARDPLTGAYEQYF
v_gene: TRBV7-9; j_gene: TRBJ2-7; abundance: -; len: 12; d_gene: -; CDR3nt: TGTGCCAGCAGCTCTTCACTCGGCGAGCAGTACTTC; CDR3aa: CASSSSLGEQYF
v_gene: TRBV6-5; j_gene: TRBJ2-1; abundance: many; len: 15; d_gene: TRBD1; CDR3nt: TGTGCCAGCAGTTCGGGACAGGCATTATACAATGAGCAGTTCTTC; CDR3aa: CASSSGQALYNEQFF
v_gene: TRBV5-6; j_gene: TRBJ1-5; abundance: many; len: 16; d_gene: TRBD1; CDR3nt: TGTGCCAGCAGCCAATGGGACAGGGAGCACTATCAGCCCCAGCATTTT; CDR3aa: CASSQWDREHYQPQHF
v_gene: TRBV19; j_gene: TRBJ2-3; abundance: many; len: 16; d_gene: TRBD1; CDR3nt: TGTGCCAGTAGTACGCCCCGAGACAGGGGTGGAGATACGCAGTATTTT; CDR3aa: CASSTPRDRGGDTQYF
v_gene: TRBV3-1; j_gene: TRBJ2-6; abundance: few; len: 15; d_gene: TRBD1; CDR3nt: TGTGCCAGCAGCCTTAGGACAGGCGGGGCCAACGTCCTGACTTTC; CDR3aa: CASSLRTGGANVLTF
v_gene: TRBV5-1; j_gene: TRBJ1-1; abundance: many; len: 13; d_gene: -; CDR3nt: TGCGCCAGCAGCTTGGGACAGCGGACGGGCGCTTTCTTT; CDR3aa: CASSLGQRTGAFF
v_gene: TRBV20-1; j_gene: TRBJ2-1; abundance: many; len: 15; d_gene: TRBD2; CDR3nt: TGCAGTGTCAGGACTAGCCCGAGCTCCTACAATGAGCAGTTCTTC; CDR3aa: CSVRTSPSSYNEQFF
v_gene: TRBV29-1; j_gene: TRBJ1-1; abundance: many; len: 16; d_gene: -; CDR3nt: TGCAGCGTTACCGGGGCCCCAAGTCCCGCCCTTACTGAAGCTTTCTTT; CDR3aa: CSVTGAPSPALTEAFF
v_gene: TRBV5-1; j_gene: TRBJ1-2; abundance: many; len: 15; d_gene: -; CDR3nt: TGCGCCAGCAGCTCAACGGGGGATGGGGTCTATGGCTACACCTTC; CDR3aa: CASSSTGDGVYGYTF
v_gene: TRBV5-1; j_gene: TRBJ1-1; abundance: many; len: 14; d_gene: -; CDR3nt: TGCGCCAGCAGCTTGGAGGGACAGAACACTGAAGCTTTCTTT; CDR3aa: CASSLEGQNTEAFF
v_gene: TRBV25-1; j_gene: TRBJ2-3; abundance: -; len: 15; d_gene: TRBD2; CDR3nt: TGTGCCAGCAGTCCCCTCGGGGGGGCCACAGATACGCAGTATTTT; CDR3aa: CASSPLGGATDTQYF
v_gene: TRBV10-3; j_gene: TRBJ1-2; abundance: -; len: 15; d_gene: TRBD1; CDR3nt: TGTGCCATCAGTGACGTTCGACAGGGGAGCTATGGCTACACCTTC; CDR3aa: CAISDVRQGSYGYTF
v_gene: TRBV14; j_gene: TRBJ2-6; abundance: few; len: 17; d_gene: TRBD1; CDR3nt: TGTGCCAGCAGCCCTTGGGACAGGGCGTTAGGGGCCAACGTCCTGACTTTC; CDR3aa: CASSPWDRALGANVLTF
v_gene: TRBV7-2; j_gene: TRBJ2-2; abundance: many; len: 12; d_gene: -; CDR3nt: TGTGCCAGCTCACCACCGTCCGGGGAGCTGTTTTTT; CDR3aa: CASSPPSGELFF
v_gene: TRBV4-1; j_gene: TRBJ2-5; abundance: many; len: 15; d_gene: -; CDR3nt: TGCGCCAGCAGCCAAGTATTCGGGCTAGGGGAGACCCAGTACTTC; CDR3aa: CASSQVFGLGETQYF
v_gene: TRBV5-1; j_gene: TRBJ2-1; abundance: many; len: 14; d_gene: TRBD2; CDR3nt: TGCGCCAGCAGCAGCCGACTAGCGGGAAATGAGCAGTTCTTC; CDR3aa: CASSSRLAGNEQFF
v_gene: TRBV12-3/TRBV12-4; j_gene: TRBJ1-3; abundance: many; len: 12; d_gene: -; CDR3nt: TGTGCCAGCAGTTTACGGGGAAACACCATATATTTT; CDR3aa: CASSLRGNTIYF
v_gene: TRBV5-1; j_gene: TRBJ2-3; abundance: many; len: 15; d_gene: -; CDR3nt: TGCGCCAGCAGCCACACCTCCGGGGAAACAGATACGCAGTATTTT; CDR3aa: CASSHTSGETDTQYF
v_gene: TRBV3-1; j_gene: TRBJ2-1; abundance: many; len: 12; d_gene: -; CDR3nt: TGTGCCAGCAGCCCGCGCTACAATGAGCAGTTCTTC; CDR3aa: CASSPRYNEQFF
v_gene: TRBV18; j_gene: TRBJ2-6; abundance: many; len: 16; d_gene: -; CDR3nt: TGTGCCAGCTCACCACCAACAGGGACTGGGGCCAACGTCCTGACTTTC; CDR3aa: CASSPPTGTGANVLTF
v_gene: TRBV5-6; j_gene: TRBJ2-7; abundance: many; len: 14; d_gene: TRBD1; CDR3nt: TGTGCCAGCAGTAAACAGGGGGCGGCCTACGAGCAGTACTTC; CDR3aa: CASSKQGAAYEQYF
v_gene: TRBV9; j_gene: TRBJ2-1; abundance: many; len: 16; d_gene: TRBD1; CDR3nt: TGTGCCAGCAGCGTAGCCCCCTCGGGACAGAGCCATGAGCAGTTCTTC; CDR3aa: CASSVAPSGQSHEQFF
v_gene: TRBV20-1; j_gene: TRBJ1-4; abundance: many; len: 13; d_gene: -; CDR3nt: TGCAGTGCCGCCCCCGGGGGGCGCGAAAAACTGTTTTTT; CDR3aa: CSAAPGGREKLFF
v_gene: TRBV7-2; j_gene: TRBJ2-1; abundance: -; len: 12; d_gene: -; CDR3nt: TGTGCCAGCAGCCCCTCAGCCCATGAGCAGTTCTTC; CDR3aa: CASSPSAHEQFF
v_gene: TRBV7-7; j_gene: TRBJ2-3; abundance: many; len: 11; d_gene: -; CDR3nt: TGTGCCAGCACCGAAGCAGATACGCAGTATTTT; CDR3aa: CASTEADTQYF
v_gene: TRBV27; j_gene: TRBJ1-4; abundance: few; len: 17; d_gene: -; CDR3nt: TGTGCCAGCATGGGAACAGGGTGGGGCGGACGAAATGAAAAACTGTTTTTT; CDR3aa: CASMGTGWGGRNEKLFF
v_gene: TRBV7-3; j_gene: TRBJ2-3; abundance: many; len: 15; d_gene: -; CDR3nt: TGTGCCAGCAGCTTGACCGATGGGGGGGCGGATACGCAGTATTTT; CDR3aa: CASSLTDGGADTQYF
v_gene: TRBV20-1; j_gene: TRBJ2-5; abundance: many; len: 15; d_gene: TRBD2; CDR3nt: TGCAGTGCTACCTCAGCGGGGCGGACCCAAGAGACCCAGTACTTC; CDR3aa: CSATSAGRTQETQYF
v_gene: TRBV20-1; j_gene: TRBJ1-1; abundance: many; len: 14; d_gene: -; CDR3nt: TGCAGTGCTAGGGCGGCCTGGATGAACACTGAAGCTTTCTTT; CDR3aa: CSARAAWMNTEAFF
v_gene: TRBV12-3/TRBV12-4; j_gene: TRBJ2-3; abundance: many; len: 13; d_gene: -; CDR3nt: TGTGCCAGCAACTCTCTAGTTCCAGATACGCAGTATTTT; CDR3aa: CASNSLVPDTQYF
v_gene: TRBV25-1; j_gene: TRBJ2-7; abundance: few; len: 14; d_gene: TRBD1; CDR3nt: TGTGCCAGCGCATCGGCAGGGGGCCACTACGAGCAGTACTTC; CDR3aa: CASASAGGHYEQYF
v_gene: TRBV9; j_gene: TRBJ1-2; abundance: -; len: 16; d_gene: TRBD1; CDR3nt: TGTGCCAGCAGCGTAGATCCCTCGACAGGGGCGGAGGGCTACACCTTC; CDR3aa: CASSVDPSTGAEGYTF
v_gene: TRBV7-2; j_gene: TRBJ2-3; abundance: few; len: 16; d_gene: -; CDR3nt: TGTGCCAGCAGCTTAGGTTCGATATCTAGCACAGATACGCAGTATTTT; CDR3aa: CASSLGSISSTDTQYF
v_gene: TRBV12-3/TRBV12-4; j_gene: TRBJ2-1; abundance: many; len: 15; d_gene: TRBD1; CDR3nt: TGTGCCAGCAGTTTCCCTACCGGACAGGGGGATGAGCAGTTCTTC; CDR3aa: CASSFPTGQGDEQFF
v_gene: TRBV7-9; j_gene: TRBJ2-3; abundance: -; len: 15; d_gene: TRBD1; CDR3nt: TGTGCCAGCAGCTTATCGGGACAGATCACAGATACGCAGTATTTT; CDR3aa: CASSLSGQITDTQYF
v_gene: TRBV20-1; j_gene: TRBJ2-3; abundance: many; len: 18; d_gene: -; CDR3nt: TGCAGTGGAGGGGGGGACCCTCCGTTTGGGTCGCTCACAGATACGCAGTATTTT; CDR3aa: CSGGGDPPFGSLTDTQYF
v_gene: TRBV5-5; j_gene: TRBJ2-3; abundance: -; len: 15; d_gene: TRBD2; CDR3nt: TGTGCCAGAAGCTTGGTAAGCGGGGCGGCAGATACGCAGTATTTT; CDR3aa: CARSLVSGAADTQYF